The 5 T cell receptor beta chains below come from one sample, sequenced in a study of a mutant IDH1 vaccine in newly diagnosed glioma. TCRdb's copy holds only in-frame clones and misses some; the assay was immunoSEQ multiplex PCR. The sample holds around 60,000 clones, around four fifths seen once. The sample's time point: week 47, end of study. A single vaccine dose contained 300 ug of mutant IDH1 20-mer peptide, and topical imiquimod was used with it. No antigen has been assigned to these receptors. The source was PBMCs, collected from a glioma patient whose treatment included an IDH1 peptide vaccine. These receptors came from a man aged 25 to 40 with glioma.

This rearrangement joins TRBV7-9 to TRBJ1-4; D is ambiguous. Germline CDR1 and CDR2: SEHNR and FQNEAQ (reference sequence). Trimming removed 5 bases from V and 3 bases from J, with 10 bases in between. This CDR3 is built from 14 residues. CDR3 DNA: TGTGCCAGCAGCACACAGCGGTCTAATGAAAAACTGTTTTTT. Amino acid sequence: CASSTQRSNEKLFF.

The rearrangement uses TRBV7-6 and TRBJ1-6; 8 bases are shared with TRBD1. This CDR3 has 18 residues. The V gene's germline CDR1 is SGHVS and CDR2 FNYEAQ. V was clipped by 1 base and J by 1 base; unmatched bases: 6. The CDR3 region has the DNA TGTGCCAGCAGCTTAGAGGTGACAGGGGTTTCCTATAATTCACCCCTCCACTTT. Translated, it gives CASSLEVTGVSYNSPLHF.

This clone was detected only once. V gene TRBV7-9 combines with J gene TRBJ2-7; tentative D call: TRBD1 (6 bases). The CDR3 spans 14 residues. The germline V gene encodes CDR1 SEHNR and CDR2 FQNEAQ (reference sequence). V was shortened by 7 bases and J by 3 bases, with 16 bases between the two germline ends. CDR3 protein: CASKRGQSDYEQYF. DNA of the CDR3: TGTGCCAGCAAACGCGGACAGTCCGACTACGAGCAGTACTTC.

The chain employs TRBV29-1 and TRBJ2-2; 8 bases fit TRBD1. From germline, CDR1 is SQVTM and CDR2 ANQGSEA. Unmatched junction bases numbered 16, after V lost 6 bases and J lost 7 bases. The CDR3 spans 16 residues. Written as DNA, the CDR3 is TGCAGCGTATACAGGGGGTGGGAAGCTCGAGTCGGGGAGCTGTTTTTT. This translates into CSVYRGWEARVGELFF.

V usage is TRBV11-2 and J usage is TRBJ2-7; possibly TRBD1 or TRBD2 for D (5 bases each). V lost 5 bases and J lost 0, with 14 bases in between. Germline CDR1 is SGHAT and CDR2 is FQNNGV. This CDR3 is 15 amino acids long. In DNA, the CDR3 is TGTGCCAGCAGCCAGGGAGCTTCTAGCTCCTACGAGCAGTACTTC. Amino acids: CASSQGASSSYEQYF.